The source of this TCR beta chain is a study of glioma-infiltrating T cells. Study-level points and caveats: CDR3 overlap between tissue and blood was very small.

This CDR3 has 17 residues. Germline V CDR1 and CDR2: MNHEY, SMNVEV (reference sequence). Using RNA template, CDR3s of TCR alpha and beta were amplified with iRepertoire arm-PCR. TCRdb recomputed calls from the multiplex PCR reads with MiXCR, one row per CDR3 protein. Of 400,000 or so distinct CDR3 sequences in the sample, roughly two fifths were seen once. Worth noting for this clonotype: As yet, its antigen is unknown.

This chain connects TRBV27 to TRBJ2-7; TRBD1 matches at 9 bases. The better agreement between TRBJ2-1 and the DNA end casts doubt on the J call. The source is a human donor with low-grade glioma or glioblastoma, undergoing nonglioma brain surgery, or in good health (not recorded which). The sample comprised glioma tissue, nonneoplastic brain tissue, or PBMCs (not recorded which). CDR3 residues: CASSLYGTGYQPHEQFF. CDR3 nucleotide sequence: TGTGCCAGCAGTTTATACGGGACAGGGTATCAGCCCCACGAGCAGTTCTTC.